These 24 T cell receptor beta chains originate from one sample sequenced in a study of T cell clusters in autoimmune cytopenias. Multiplex touch-down PCR amplified TRB using TRB-A and TRB-B pools in one tube. TCRdb re-called the multiplex PCR reads; one entry per CDR3 protein, DNA not given. The sample has thousands of distinct CDR3 sequences; the top ten hold about a fifth. TRB amplification used roughly 250 ng of peripheral blood genomic DNA. In addition, the sample was reused for a study of T cell repertoires in aging, cancer and after chemotherapy.

Sequenced: peripheral blood. All receptors come from a human donor in good health.

By frequency, this clonotype registers medium-sized. The chain carries TRBV29-1 and TRBJ2-1; without DNA, the TCRdb call of TRBD1 cannot be checked. Germline CDR1 reads SQVTM; CDR2 reads ANQGSEA. The CDR3 has 14 amino acids. This CDR3 reads CSVTGQVSYNEQFF.

V gene TRBV6-5 combines with J gene TRBJ1-1. This CDR3 is 11 amino acids long. CDR1 MNHEY and CDR2 SVGAGI come from the germline V gene. The CDR3 region is CASSRRTEAFF.

Frequency places this clonotype as medium-sized. The V call is TRBV29-1, the J call TRBJ1-2; TCRdb indicates TRBD1, and absent DNA this call remains unverified. Germline assignment: CDR1 SQVTM and CDR2 ANQGSEA. The CDR3 consists of 14 residues. The CDR3 loop reads CSASATGALYGYTF.

The chain joins TRBV11-1 to TRBJ2-5; TCRdb picks TRBD2, but there is no DNA to check that call. The germline gives CDR1 SGHAT, CDR2 FQDESV (reference sequence). The CDR3 is made up of 16 amino acids. CDR3 sequence reads: CASSLFSGGALETQYF. Full variable domain (outside the CDR3, taken from reference TRBV11-1 and TRBJ2-5): EAEVAQSPRYKITEKSQAVAFWCDPISGHATLYWYRQILGQGPELLVQFQDESVVDDSQLPKDRFSAERLKGVDSTLKIQPAELGDSAMYLCASSLFSGGALETQYFGPGTRLLVL.

V usage is TRBV27 and J usage is TRBJ1-5; TCRdb returns TRBD1, unconfirmable since there is no DNA. CDR1 and CDR2 (germline): MNHEY, SMNVEV (reference sequence). The CDR3 runs 15 residues. The CDR3 sequence: CASKMTAGGGQPQHF.

In terms of frequency, this clonotype is medium-sized (0.01 to 0.1%). V usage is TRBV6-4 and J usage is TRBJ2-1. This CDR3 contains 14 residues. In germline, CDR1 is MRHNA, CDR2 SNTAGT. CDR3 sequence reads: CASSPRSAYNEQFF.

The CDR3 sequence: CASSFQGAGNQPQHF. This chain joins TRBV27 and TRBJ1-5; TCRdb's D gene call, TRBD1, goes unchecked for lack of DNA. CDR1 MNHEY and CDR2 SMNVEV come from the germline V gene (reference sequence). CDR3 length: 15 residues.

The chain employs TRBV24-1 and TRBJ2-6; without DNA, the TCRdb call of TRBD1 cannot be checked. Germline loops: CDR1 KGHDR, CDR2 SFDVKD. This CDR3 is 14 amino acids long. The CDR3 loop is CATSEGVGANVLTF.

In terms of frequency, this clonotype is medium-sized. The chain carries TRBV19 and TRBJ1-1. Germline lookup yields CDR1 LNHDA and CDR2 SQIVND (reference sequence). The CDR3 contains 14 residues. This CDR3 is CASSARESGTEAFF.

The chain is built from TRBV6-5 and TRBJ1-1; the D gene TCRdb calls, TRBD1, cannot be checked with no DNA. The CDR3 consists of 14 residues. Per germline, CDR1 MNHEY and CDR2 SVGAGI. The CDR3 is CASSPQTENTEAFF.

The chain links TRBV27 to TRBJ1-6. CDR3 length: 18 residues. Germline CDR1 reads MNHEY; CDR2 reads SMNVEV (reference sequence). The CDR3 here is CASSFGPRKSSYNSPLHF.

The CDR3 is CASNLSGEGRNIQYF. The chain is built from TRBV12-3 or TRBV12-4 and TRBJ2-4; TCRdb calls TRBD2, which cannot be checked without DNA. This CDR3 region has 15 residues.

The gene calls are TRBV6-5 and TRBJ2-1; TCRdb indicates TRBD1, and absent DNA this call remains unverified. The CDR3 has 13 residues. Germline V gene sequence: CDR1 MNHEY, CDR2 SVGAGI. The CDR3 loop reads CASRDHQNNEQFF.

This clonotype shows up as medium-sized by frequency. This sequence joins TRBV19 and TRBJ2-3; TCRdb calls TRBD2, which cannot be checked without DNA. CDR1 LNHDA and CDR2 SQIVND come from the germline V gene (reference sequence). CDR3 length: 16 residues. CDR3 amino acids: CASSTIAGVSTDTQYF.

V is TRBV12-3 or TRBV12-4 and J is TRBJ2-7; TCRdb's D call of TRBD1 is untestable without DNA. This CDR3 is built from 19 residues. This chain's CDR3 is CASSLTLTHTGTLAYEQYF.

The rearrangement uses TRBV4-3 and TRBJ1-2; TCRdb selects TRBD1, and the lack of DNA leaves this call unchecked. Germline lookup yields CDR1 LGHNA and CDR2 YSLEER. CDR3 size: 14 residues. The CDR3: CASSQGAGRDGYTF.

According to its frequency, this clonotype is medium-sized. The V call is TRBV6-5, the J call TRBJ2-3. This CDR3 contains 16 residues. CDR1 is MNHEY, CDR2 SVGAGI, per germline. CDR3 sequence: CASRVVAGESTDTQYF.

The chain employs TRBV7-9 and TRBJ2-7; the TCRdb call, TRBD2, lacks DNA for checking. Germline V gene lookup returns CDR1 SEHNR and CDR2 FQNEAQ (reference sequence). This CDR3 spans 20 amino acids. The CDR3 spells CASSLATLPGLAGVTYEQYF.

The chain joins TRBV12-3 or TRBV12-4 to TRBJ1-3. The CDR3 has 13 residues. The CDR3 reads CASSLASGNTIYF.

V gene TRBV12-3 or TRBV12-4 combines with J gene TRBJ2-1; the D gene TCRdb calls, TRBD1, cannot be checked with no DNA. This CDR3 has 13 amino acids. This CDR3 is CASSDFPLGEQFF.

By frequency, this clonotype registers medium-sized. J is TRBJ2-1 and V is TRBV6-5; the D call of TRBD2 rests on TCRdb alone, since no DNA is present to check it. The CDR3 contains 17 residues. Germline values: CDR1 MNHEY, CDR2 SVGAGI. CDR3 amino acids: CASSYSMPSGIYNEQFF.

This clonotype is called medium-sized based on its frequency. The V call is TRBV19, the J call TRBJ1-4; TCRdb's D call of TRBD1 is untestable without DNA. The CDR3 is 15 residues long. Germline CDR1 LNHDA, CDR2 SQIVND (reference sequence). The CDR3 reads CASSPGQVFNEKLFF.

The chain employs TRBV7-2 and TRBJ2-1; TCRdb picks TRBD2, but there is no DNA to check that call. There are 14 residues in the CDR3. CDR1 is SGHTA, CDR2 FQGNSA, per germline. CDR3 residues: CASSLVWRDNEQFF.

By frequency, this clonotype registers medium-sized. The V call is TRBV6-6, the J call TRBJ1-5. CDR3 length equals 14 residues. Germline loops: CDR1 MNHNY, CDR2 SVGAGI (reference sequence). The CDR3 reads CASSYNGAYQPQHF.